These T cell receptor beta chains were read from a single sample in a study of cytomegalovirus exposure and HLA in healthy donors. This table comes from immunoSEQ multiplex PCR, and its TCRdb copy is limited to in-frame clones, with some not included. The sample has roughly 100,000 clones; approximately 87% are singletons. The sequencing input was PBMCs. These receptors originate from a man aged 40-49 years in good health and CMV-seronegative. The conserved cysteine and the conserved F or W are not part of the CDR3 here. The order of the fields is V gene, clone size, J gene, CDR3 protein. Rows may omit the clone size; those that give it use once, few, many or a size class.

>TRBV12-5|NA|TRBJ2-5
ASSRQGETQY
>TRBV7-3|once|TRBJ2-3
ASSPVGRGSTDTQY
>TRBV19|once|TRBJ2-1
ASSEAAEQF
>TRBV11-3|NA|TRBJ2-3
ASSLDLTSGGSGTQY
>TRBV9|NA|TRBJ1-3
ASSATGRGNTIY
>TRBV30|few|TRBJ1-1
AWSVQGTEAF
>TRBV29-1|NA|TRBJ1-2
SVSLVQGGGYGYT
>TRBV18|once|TRBJ2-1
ASSPGTGTSSYNEQF
>TRBV6-1|NA|TRBJ2-7
ASSEDLRGEQY
>TRBV9|NA|TRBJ2-3
ASSVTTSGGLDTQY
>TRBV6-6|NA|TRBJ2-5
ASRSPSGGSETQY
>TRBV10-3|NA|TRBJ1-1
ATSGNTEAF
>TRBV7-2|NA|TRBJ1-1
ASSSRGNTEAF
>TRBV19|NA|TRBJ2-1
ASSSGPSRF
>TRBV20-1|NA|TRBJ1-2
TTPDGYT
>TRBV5-1|NA|TRBJ1-3
ASSLGTGEGNTIY
>TRBV5-8|few|TRBJ2-1
ASSSDTSSYNEQF
>TRBV6-1|NA|TRBJ2-7
ASSGGGTYEQY
>TRBV7-9|NA|TRBJ1-1
ASGMDRMNTEAF
>TRBV11-2|NA|TRBJ2-5
ASSSEFQETQY
>TRBV7-9|NA|TRBJ2-3
ASSYTSGGFSGTDTQY
>TRBV5-6|NA|TRBJ2-2
ASNLLTLGFGTGELF
>TRBV2|NA|TRBJ2-1
ASMKLAGGNEQF
>TRBV30|once|TRBJ2-7
AWRRFGGAGEQY
>TRBV5-4|NA|TRBJ2-7
ASRHLRGENEQY
>TRBV10-3|NA|TRBJ2-5
AIGSGGAGETQY
>TRBV9|NA|TRBJ2-3
ASSTGLAGGVTDTQY
>TRBV5-1|NA|TRBJ1-1
ASSLVGGTGRLGTEAF
>TRBV19|NA|TRBJ2-7
ASSPGTGLDEQY
>TRBV7-9|NA|TRBJ1-6
ASSAQDPGQGAYNSPLH
>TRBV6-5|NA|TRBJ1-3
ASSYPGDSGNTIY
>TRBV7-8|NA|NA
ASSLGQGAAEQY
>TRBV9|once|TRBJ1-4
ASSVDRASNEKLF
>TRBV30|few|TRBJ2-7
AWARGRGPNYEQY
>TRBV9|NA|TRBJ2-3
ASSASGGDPPTDTQY
>TRBV19|NA|TRBJ2-3
ASRRDREGTDTQY
>TRBV7-7|NA|TRBJ2-7
ASSLGGLAGAQYEQY
>TRBV2|NA|TRBJ1-2
ASSDHRGDYT
>TRBV6-5|once|NA
ASSYEDRGIQY
>TRBV27|NA|TRBJ2-2
ASTGTYTGELF
>TRBV9|NA|TRBJ1-2
ASSVDRTGFDCT